The 6 T cell receptor beta chains given below trace back to one sample, sequenced in a study of shared clonotypes between healthy human individuals. The assay was immunoSEQ multiplex PCR, and TCRdb's table has in-frame clones only and misses some. The sample includes more than 2,000,000 clones, 93% of them seen just once. The sequencing sample was made of naive CD4+ T cells from PBMCs. Subset in this sample: CD45RA+ positively selected. Receptors were obtained from a man in his late teens or twenties in good health. Some clones in this sample may be carry-over from other donors' samples.

The J gene is TRBJ2-7, the V gene TRBV7-2; 10 bases are shared with TRBD1. Germline V gene data show CDR1 as SGHTA and CDR2 as FQGNSA. This CDR3 contains 16 residues. Trimming cost V 3 bases and J 4 bases; bases outside gene matches: 9. CDR3: CASSLGRQGAGYEQYF. The CDR3 bases are TGTGCCAGCAGCTTGGGTCGACAGGGGGCGGGGTACGAGCAGTACTTC.

The chain couples TRBV28 to TRBJ2-7; D not resolved. Germline CDR1 is MDHEN and CDR2 is SYDVKM. The germline V and J ends were trimmed by 5 bases and 0 bases, with 14 bases remaining between them. The CDR3 loop spans 15 amino acids. CDR3 sequence: CASSEPTVSSYEQYF. In DNA, the CDR3 is TGTGCCAGCAGTGAACCGACGGTGAGCTCCTACGAGCAGTACTTC. The whole variable domain, remainder taken from reference TRBV28 and TRBJ2-7, is DVKVTQSSRYLVKRTGEKVFLECVQDMDHENMFWYRQDPGLGLRLIYFSYDVKMKEKGDIPEGYSVSREKKERFSLILESASTNQTSMYLCASSEPTVSSYEQYFGPGTRLTVT.

The rearrangement uses TRBV27 and TRBJ1-4; D ambiguous. This CDR3 spans 15 amino acids. Per germline, CDR1 MNHEY and CDR2 SMNVEV (reference sequence). Trimming took 2 bases from V and 8 from J, leaving 15 bases between them. The CDR3 region is CASSLRERSGEKLFF. The CDR3 DNA is TGTGCCAGCAGTTTAAGAGAGAGGTCTGGAGAAAAACTGTTTTTT. The full variable domain, completed using reference TRBV27 and TRBJ1-4, is EAQVTQNPRYLITVTGKKLTVTCSQNMNHEYMSWYRQDPGLGLRQIYYSMNVEVTDKGDVPEGYKVSRKEKRNFPLILESPSPNQTSLYFCASSLRERSGEKLFFGSGTQLSVL.

This clone has a single count. The V gene is TRBV5-1, the J gene TRBJ2-5; D gene unclear. V was shortened by 0 bases and J by 1 base, with 7 bases between the two germline ends. CDR1 and CDR2 from the germline V gene are SGHRS and YFSETQ. The length of the CDR3 is 14 residues. The CDR3 sequence is CASSLDSTQETQYF. As DNA, the CDR3 is TGCGCCAGCAGCTTGGATAGTACCCAAGAGACCCAGTACTTC. Full variable domain (rest looked up from reference TRBV5-1 and TRBJ2-5): KAGVTQTPRYLIKTRGQQVTLSCSPISGHRSVSWYQQTPGQGLQFLFEYFSETQRNKGNFPGRFSGRQFSNSRSEMNVSTLELGDSALYLCASSLDSTQETQYFGPGTRLLVL.

The chain has TRBV2 and TRBJ2-2; D not certain. CDR3 size: 14 residues. Trimming removed 8 bases from V and 1 base from J, with 11 bases in between. Germline-derived CDR1 and CDR2 are SNHLY and FYNNEI. For the CDR3, the DNA is TGTGCCAGCCACCGGAGCTGGAACACCGGGGAGCTGTTTTTT. Its protein product is CASHRSWNTGELFF.

This clone was seen only a few times. The gene calls are TRBV28 and TRBJ1-1, with D perhaps TRBD1 (5 bases). Looked up from germline, CDR1 is MDHEN and CDR2 is SYDVKM. Between the trimmed V and J ends, which lost 3 bases and 0 bases, there was a span of 11 bases. The CDR3 is 15 residues long. CDR3: CASSFPGQMNTEAFF. The CDR3 coding sequence is TGTGCCAGCAGTTTCCCTGGACAAATGAACACTGAAGCTTTCTTT.